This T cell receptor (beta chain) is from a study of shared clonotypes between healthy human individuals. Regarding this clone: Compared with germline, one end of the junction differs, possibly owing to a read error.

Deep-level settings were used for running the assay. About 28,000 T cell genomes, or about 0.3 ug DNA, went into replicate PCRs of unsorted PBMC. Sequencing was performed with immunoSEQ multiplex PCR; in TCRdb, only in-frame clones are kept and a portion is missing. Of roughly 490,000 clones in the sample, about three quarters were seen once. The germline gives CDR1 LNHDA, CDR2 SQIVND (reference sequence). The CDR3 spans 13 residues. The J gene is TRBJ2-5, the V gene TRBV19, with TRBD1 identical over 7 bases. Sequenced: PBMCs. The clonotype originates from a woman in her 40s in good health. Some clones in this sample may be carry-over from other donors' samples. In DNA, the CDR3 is TGTGCCAGTAGTACGACAGGGAAGGAGACCCAGCACTTC. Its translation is CASSTTGKETQHF.